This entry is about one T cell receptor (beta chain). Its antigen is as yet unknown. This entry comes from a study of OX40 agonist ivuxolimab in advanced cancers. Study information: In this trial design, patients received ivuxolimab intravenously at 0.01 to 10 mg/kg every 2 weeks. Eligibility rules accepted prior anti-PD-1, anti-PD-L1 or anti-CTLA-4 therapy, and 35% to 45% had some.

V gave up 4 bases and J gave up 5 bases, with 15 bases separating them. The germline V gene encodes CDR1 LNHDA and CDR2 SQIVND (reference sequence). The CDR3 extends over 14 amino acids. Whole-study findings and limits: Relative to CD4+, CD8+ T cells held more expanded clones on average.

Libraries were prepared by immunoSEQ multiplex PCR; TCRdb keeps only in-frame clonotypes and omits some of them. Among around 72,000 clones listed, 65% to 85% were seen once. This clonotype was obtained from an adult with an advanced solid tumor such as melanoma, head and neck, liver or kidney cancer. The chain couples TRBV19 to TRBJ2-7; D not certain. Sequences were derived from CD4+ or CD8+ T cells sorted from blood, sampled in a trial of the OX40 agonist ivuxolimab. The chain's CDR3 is CASSRELTLDEQYF. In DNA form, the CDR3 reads TGTGCCAGTAGTAGAGAATTGACTCTCGACGAGCAGTACTTC.